A selection of T cell receptor beta chains follows, all from one sample in a study of shared clonotypes between healthy human individuals. Generated by immunoSEQ multiplex PCR, the TCRdb table keeps only in-frame clones and is missing some. The sample carries about 2 million clones, about 95% recorded once. Sequences were obtained from naive CD4+ T cells sorted from blood. These receptors all stem from a man aged 18 to 29 in good health. The CDR3 runs from the conserved cysteine through the conserved F or W. The D gene is left open where the match is weak. Clone size, where shown, is once, few, many, or a class for clones that have expanded.

cdr3_aa	cdr3_nt	cdr3_length	j_call	d_call	clone_size	v_call
CASSWGQGGQGTEAFF	TGTGCCAGCAGCTGGGGACAGGGCGGGCAGGGCACTGAAGCTTTCTTT	16	TRBJ1-1	TRBD1	NA	TRBV5-4
CASSEIGQGLAKNIQYF	TGTGCCAGCAGTGAAATCGGACAGGGGTTAGCCAAAAACATTCAGTACTTC	17	TRBJ2-4	TRBD1	NA	TRBV6-1
CASSQGASGWGTQETQYF	TGTGCCAGCAGCCAAGGGGCTAGCGGGTGGGGAACGCAAGAGACCCAGTACTTC	18	TRBJ2-5	TRBD2	once	TRBV14
CASSKVGPQHF	TGTGCCAGCAGCAAGGTAGGTCCCCAGCATTTT	11	TRBJ1-5	NA	NA	TRBV21-1
CASSADSQQVTGELFF	TGTGCCAGCAGCGCCGACAGCCAGCAGGTCACCGGGGAGCTGTTTTTT	16	TRBJ2-2	NA	NA	TRBV5-4
CASSTRIGTGELFF	TGTGCCAGTAGTACCAGGATAGGAACCGGGGAGCTGTTTTTT	14	TRBJ2-2	NA	NA	TRBV19
CASSLLAGRETQYF	TGTGCCAGCAGCCTACTAGCGGGACGGGAGACCCAGTACTTC	14	TRBJ2-5	TRBD2	once	TRBV5-4
CASSSDASGNTIYF	TGCGCCAGCAGCTCGGACGCGAGCGGAAACACCATATATTTT	14	TRBJ1-3	NA	NA	TRBV5-1
CASRPPGRVGELFF	TGTGCCAGTCGCCCTCCCGGGAGAGTAGGGGAGCTGTTTTTT	14	TRBJ2-2	NA	NA	TRBV6-5
CSGVVNEQFF	TGCAGTGGTGTAGTCAATGAGCAGTTCTTC	10	TRBJ2-1	NA	NA	TRBV20-1
CASSLGTGKETQYF	TGTGCCAGCAGCTTGGGAACAGGGAAGGAGACCCAGTACTTC	14	TRBJ2-5	NA	NA	TRBV5-6
CASRTDRSNYEQYF	TGCGCCAGCAGGACTGACAGATCGAACTACGAGCAGTACTTC	14	TRBJ2-7	NA	NA	TRBV5-1
CSVAGLSEKLFF	TGCAGCGTTGCAGGTTTGAGCGAAAAACTGTTTTTT	12	TRBJ1-4	NA	once	TRBV29-1
CAWSVQGSGQPQHF	TGTGCCTGGAGTGTACAAGGGAGCGGTCAGCCCCAGCATTTT	14	TRBJ1-5	NA	NA	TRBV30
CASSQGLRDSYNSPLHF	TGTGCCAGCAGCCAAGGTCTGAGGGACTCCTATAATTCACCCCTCCACTTT	17	TRBJ1-6	NA	NA	TRBV4-2
CASSVAPRETQYF	TGTGCCAGCAGCGTAGCCCCAAGAGAGACCCAGTACTTC	13	TRBJ2-5	NA	NA	TRBV9
CASSFPGQVNNEQFF	TGTGCCAGCAGCTTCCCGGGACAGGTGAACAATGAGCAGTTCTTC	15	TRBJ2-1	TRBD1	NA	TRBV7-9
CASSSGTGKKSSYNEQFF	TGTGCCAGCAGCTCCGGGACAGGGAAGAAGAGCTCCTACAATGAGCAGTTCTTC	18	TRBJ2-1	TRBD1	NA	TRBV28
CASSPGGLRARAFF	TGTGCCAGCAGCCCGGGAGGGCTGAGGGCGCGAGCTTTCTTT	14	TRBJ1-1	NA	NA	TRBV7-2
CASSKADRGAPLHF	TGTGCCAGCAGCAAAGCCGACAGGGGTGCACCCCTCCACTTT	14	TRBJ1-6	NA	NA	TRBV21-1
CASRGLAESYEQYF	TGTGCCAGCAGGGGACTAGCGGAGTCCTACGAGCAGTACTTC	14	TRBJ2-7	TRBD2	NA	TRBV6-1
CASSVREGALEPQHF	TGTGCCAGCAGCGTACGGGAGGGGGCCCTTGAGCCCCAGCATTTT	15	TRBJ1-5	TRBD1	NA	TRBV9
CASSSRYSGMVMANEQFF	TGTGCTAGCAGTTCGAGGTATAGCGGGATGGTTATGGCCAATGAGCAGTTCTTC	18	TRBJ2-1	TRBD2	NA	TRBV7-7
CASSLGSFSHPEFTDTQYF	TGTGCCAGCAGCTTAGGTTCTTTTTCCCACCCGGAGTTCACAGATACGCAGTATTTT	19	TRBJ2-3	NA	NA	TRBV11-3
CASSEVARVRYYEQYF	TGTGCCAGCAGTGAAGTCGCCAGGGTAAGGTACTACGAGCAGTACTTC	16	TRBJ2-7	NA	NA	TRBV6-1
CASSTRDSSYEQYF	TGTGCCAGCAGCACGCGGGACAGCTCCTACGAGCAGTACTTC	14	TRBJ2-7	NA	NA	TRBV7-2
CASSLSSETQYF	TGCGCCAGCAGCTTGAGCTCGGAGACCCAGTACTTC	12	TRBJ2-5	NA	NA	TRBV5-1
CASSSFLTSGEKLFF	TGTGCCAGCAGTTCGTTTTTGACCTCGGGGGAAAAACTGTTTTTT	15	TRBJ1-4	NA	NA	TRBV6-6
CASSLAGGPYEQYF	TGTGCCAGCAGCCTAGCGGGAGGTCCCTACGAGCAGTACTTC	14	TRBJ2-7	TRBD2	NA	TRBV7-2
CASSPSSGARKYF	TGTGCCAGCAGCCCCAGCTCTGGGGCGCGTAAGTATTTT	13	TRBJ2-3	NA	NA	TRBV9
CASSMGLGRPQETQYF	TGTGCCAGCAGTATGGGTCTGGGACGGCCCCAAGAGACCCAGTACTTC	16	TRBJ2-5	NA	NA	TRBV28
CASGGQGPETQYF	TGTGCCAGCGGTGGACAGGGGCCGGAGACCCAGTACTTC	13	TRBJ2-5	TRBD1	NA	TRBV2
CASSYSTGGGYTF	TGTGCCAGCAGTTACTCTACAGGGGGTGGCTACACCTTC	13	TRBJ1-2	TRBD1	NA	TRBV6-5
CASSLLDTQYF	TGTGCCAGCAGCTTGTTAGATACGCAGTATTTT	11	TRBJ2-3	NA	NA	TRBV5-6
CASSWEGPPSGYTF	TGTGCCAGCAGTTGGGAGGGACCTCCGAGCGGCTACACCTTC	14	TRBJ1-2	NA	NA	TRBV6-6
CASSFGQGRTNSPLHF	TGCGCCAGCAGCTTCGGGCAGGGCAGGACCAATTCACCCCTCCACTTT	16	TRBJ1-6	NA	NA	TRBV5-1
CASSPLGGSTDTQYF	TGTGCCAGCTCACCACTCGGCGGTAGCACAGATACGCAGTATTTT	15	TRBJ2-3	NA	NA	TRBV18
CASSTGTSGIKETQYF	TGTGCCAGCAGCACCGGGACTAGCGGGATTAAAGAGACCCAGTACTTC	16	TRBJ2-5	TRBD2	NA	TRBV9
CASSLSGLAEAKNIQYF	TGTGCCAGCAGCTTAAGCGGACTAGCGGAGGCCAAAAACATTCAGTACTTC	17	TRBJ2-4	TRBD2	NA	TRBV11-2
CASSLGQTNNEQFF	TGTGCCAGCAGCTTAGGGCAGACAAACAATGAGCAGTTCTTC	14	TRBJ2-1	NA	NA	TRBV11-3
CASSQVRFSYEQYF	TGCGCCAGCAGCCAAGTTAGGTTTTCCTACGAGCAGTACTTC	14	TRBJ2-7	NA	NA	TRBV4-3
CASSLSQQTIASPLHF	TGTGCCAGCAGTTTATCCCAACAGACAATCGCTTCACCCCTCCACTTT	16	TRBJ1-6	NA	NA	TRBV27
CASSTPPLAGEDNEQFF	TGCGCCAGCAGCACGCCCCCCCTAGCGGGGGAAGACAATGAGCAGTTCTTC	17	TRBJ2-1	TRBD2	NA	TRBV5-1
CAWSRTGTAYNEQFF	TGTGCCTGGAGTCGCACCGGGACAGCCTACAATGAGCAGTTCTTC	15	TRBJ2-1	TRBD1	NA	TRBV30
CASSGTGREQFF	TGTGCCAGCAGTGGAACCGGACGGGAGCAGTTCTTC	12	TRBJ2-1	NA	NA	TRBV6-1
CASSTTLADQETQYF	TGCGCCAGCAGCACTACTCTAGCGGACCAAGAGACCCAGTACTTC	15	TRBJ2-5	TRBD2	NA	TRBV5-1
CASSLGLAGASYEQYF	TGTGCCAGCAGCCTTGGACTAGCGGGGGCCTCCTACGAGCAGTACTTC	16	TRBJ2-7	TRBD2	few	TRBV7-2
CASSYSAGKGETQYF	TGTGCCAGCAGTTACAGTGCGGGGAAAGGAGAGACCCAGTACTTC	15	TRBJ2-5	NA	NA	TRBV6-5
CASSSLAGTPTYEQYF	TGTGCCAGCAGCTCTCTAGCGGGAACGCCTACCTACGAGCAGTACTTC	16	TRBJ2-7	TRBD2	NA	TRBV7-2
CASSVSTEMNTEAFF	TGCGCCAGCAGCGTCTCGACAGAGATGAACACTGAAGCTTTCTTT	15	TRBJ1-1	NA	NA	TRBV5-1
CASSLGSSVTDTQYF	TGTGCCAGCAGCTTGGGCTCTAGCGTCACAGATACGCAGTATTTT	15	TRBJ2-3	NA	NA	TRBV7-6
CASSRKIAGELFF	TGTGCCAGCAGCCGTAAGATAGCCGGGGAGCTGTTTTTT	13	TRBJ2-2	NA	once	TRBV7-9
CASSVEGWETQYF	TGTGCCAGCAGCGTAGAAGGGTGGGAGACCCAGTACTTC	13	TRBJ2-5	NA	NA	TRBV9
CASSWGLSGTAYEQYF	TGTGCCAGCAGTTGGGGGCTTTCGGGGACTGCCTACGAGCAGTACTTC	16	TRBJ2-7	NA	NA	TRBV6-6